These T cell receptor beta chains were read from a single sample in a study of T cells in Graves' hyperthyroidism and ophthalmopathy. TCRdb re-called the multiplex PCR reads through MiXCR, storing one row per CDR3 protein. The data show around 340,000 distinct CDR3 sequences, roughly 23% seen once. Specimen: blood. These receptors were taken from a woman aged 50 to 60 with Graves' hyperthyroidism. The CDR3 runs from the conserved cysteine through the conserved F or W. D genes are given only for firm matches. A row's size may be missing; if present it is once, few, many or a size class.

J	size	D	V	DNA	CDR3
TRBJ2-5	many	TRBD2	TRBV6-6	TGTGCCAGCAGTTACTATAGCGGGATACAAGAGACCCAGTACTTC	CASSYYSGIQETQYF
TRBJ2-1	many	TRBD1	TRBV28	TGTGCCAGCGGGACAGGGTACAATGAGCAGTTCTTC	CASGTGYNEQFF
TRBJ2-5	many	TRBD2	TRBV28	TGTGCCAGCCGGACTAGCGGGAGGGAGACCCAGTACTTC	CASRTSGRETQYF
TRBJ1-1	NA	NA	TRBV20-1	TGCAGCGAACTTACAGGGTCGGACACTGAAGCTTTCTTT	CSELTGSDTEAFF
TRBJ1-1	NA	NA	TRBV28	TGTGCCAGCAGCCCGACAGAATTGAACACTGAAGCTTTCTTT	CASSPTELNTEAFF
TRBJ2-1	many	TRBD2	TRBV12-3/TRBV12-4	TGTGCCAGCAGTCCTAGAGCGGGGCTTTACAATGAGCAGTTCTTC	CASSPRAGLYNEQFF
TRBJ1-2	many	NA	TRBV20-1	TGCAGTGCTAGAGCGTATAACTATGGCTACACCTTC	CSARAYNYGYTF
TRBJ2-1	NA	TRBD2	TRBV20-1	TGCAGTGCTAGAGATCTGTCGGGGGGGCCGAATGAGCAGTTCTTC	CSARDLSGGPNEQFF
TRBJ2-1	NA	TRBD2	TRBV12-5	TGTGCTAGTGGTTTGCCCAGCGGGAGTGAGCAGTTCTTC	CASGLPSGSEQFF
TRBJ2-1	NA	TRBD1	TRBV7-9	TGTGCCAGCAGCGGCAGGGGGCGAAAGGAGCAGTTCTTC	CASSGRGRKEQFF
TRBJ2-5	NA	NA	TRBV10-3	TGTGCCATCAGTGAGTCGGGAAACAGGGAGACCCAGTACTTC	CAISESGNRETQYF